The present T cell receptor beta chain was sequenced within a study of CD8 T cells in ankylosing spondylitis. Study-level results: A motif of eight highly homologous TCR beta variants was seen as apparently characteristic of ankylosing spondylitis blood.

In regard to this clonotype: Its specificity is unknown.

TCRdb fed the 5' RACE reads into MiXCR, producing one record per CDR3 protein. Counted here are about 400,000 distinct CDR3 sequences, about 22% occurring once; the ten biggest clones make up approximately 15%. This CDR3 region has 23 residues. The germline CDR1 and CDR2 sequences are LNHDA and SQIVND (reference sequence). Trimming cost V 5 bases and J 3 bases, with 41 bases left between them. The TCR comes from a male donor with ankylosing spondylitis. Sequencing input: blood, either unsorted or a sorted T cell fraction (not recorded which). The J gene is TRBJ2-7, the V gene TRBV19; maybe TRBD2 (6 bases). The CDR3 DNA is TGTGCCAGTAGTGCCCAATTAATTACAGGAGGGTCTTTCACGCACCAGGAGTACTACGAGCAGTACTTC. Translation gives CASSAQLITGGSFTHQEYYEQYF.